One sample yielded the 9 T cell receptor beta chains listed below, sequenced in a study of blood T cell repertoires in COVID-19. Sequencing used immunoSEQ multiplex PCR; TCRdb keeps in-frame clones, though not all of them. Of roughly 140,000 clones listed, 70% to 85% are singletons. The sequencing sample was made of peripheral blood. The receptors here all came from a man in his fifties or sixties with active or convalescent COVID-19.

This clone appeared a few times. The chain is built from TRBV5-1 and TRBJ1-3; D remains unclear. This CDR3 has 16 amino acids. V was pared by 4 bases and J by 4 bases, with 18 bases between. CDR1 is SGHRS, CDR2 YFSETQ, per germline. The CDR3 DNA is TGCGCCAGCAGCATGGGCGGAAACGCGGGAGGAAACACCATATATTTT. Protein: CASSMGGNAGGNTIYF.

The V gene is TRBV5-1, the J gene TRBJ2-6, with TRBD1 identical over 8 bases. The V and J ends lost 1 base and 1 base, in that order; junction bases with no gene match: 7. Germline V gives CDR1 SGHRS, CDR2 YFSETQ. This CDR3 region has 18 residues. CDR3 DNA sequence: TGCGCCAGCAGCTTGCAGGGACAGGATATATCTGGGGCCAACGTCCTGACTTTC. It is translated as CASSLQGQDISGANVLTF.

CDR3 protein: CAWSVASGSRPRYGYTF. Written as DNA, the CDR3 is TGTGCCTGGAGTGTAGCTTCCGGCTCTAGACCTCGATATGGCTACACCTTC. The chain couples TRBV30 to TRBJ1-2; no reliable D call. Germline loops: CDR1 GTSNPN, CDR2 SVGIG (reference sequence). This CDR3 comprises 17 residues. V gave up 0 bases and J gave up 5 bases, with 22 bases separating them.

The chain uses TRBV19 and TRBJ2-1; TRBD2 agrees at 9 bases. The V and J ends lost 5 bases and 4 bases, in that order; junction bases with no gene match: 6. Per the germline V gene, CDR1 is LNHDA and CDR2 is SQIVND (reference sequence). CDR3 length equals 15 residues. For the CDR3, the DNA is TGTGCCAGTAGTCTTGATAGCGGGGGATACAATGAGCAGTTCTTC. It codes for CASSLDSGGYNEQFF.

The genes are TRBV10-2 and TRBJ2-7; 7 bases align to TRBD2. The CDR3 runs to 15 residues. V lost 4 bases and J lost 0; bases outside the gene matches: 6. The germline gives CDR1 WSHSY, CDR2 SAAADI. CDR3 sequence (DNA): TGCGCCAGCAGTGGGGACGGGAGGAGCTCCTACGAGCAGTACTTC. This codes for CASSGDGRSSYEQYF.

The chain has TRBV7-9 and TRBJ2-1; TRBD2 agrees at 9 bases. The CDR3 extends over 15 amino acids. J was trimmed by 3 bases and V by 6 bases; bases with no gene match: 6. Germline CDR1 SEHNR, CDR2 FQNEAQ (reference sequence). This chain's CDR3 is CASSPLAGLYNEQFF. As DNA, the CDR3 is TGTGCCAGCAGTCCACTAGCGGGTCTCTACAATGAGCAGTTCTTC.

V and J are TRBV6-6 and TRBJ2-5; 7 nucleotides match TRBD2. The CDR3 has 18 amino acids. The junction had 18 bases not matched to a gene; V was cut back by 6 bases and J by 2 bases. Germline loops: CDR1 MNHNY, CDR2 SVGAGI (reference sequence). CDR3 nucleotides: TGTGCCAGCAGCCGATCTCGTTTTAGGGGCGGGGGACAAGAGACCCAGTACTTC. Protein product: CASSRSRFRGGGQETQYF.

The J gene is TRBJ1-2, the V gene TRBV6-2 or TRBV6-3; no definite D call. V lost 0 bases to trimming and J lost 4 bases, with 6 bases between them. This CDR3 contains 13 residues. Germline-derived CDR1 and CDR2 are MNHEY and SVGEGT. The DNA for the CDR3 is TGTGCCAGCAGTTACTCACGGGGCTATGGCTACACCTTC. Protein sequence: CASSYSRGYGYTF.

The V gene is TRBV18, the J gene TRBJ1-2, with 8 positions matching TRBD1. The CDR3 is made up of 14 amino acids. The J segment lost 8 bases and the V segment lost 3 bases, leaving 8 bases of the junction unmatched. From germline, CDR1 is KGHSH and CDR2 LQKENI. The CDR3 spells CASSPDRGSSGYTF. The CDR3 nucleotides are TGTGCCAGCTCACCTGACAGGGGTTCCTCCGGCTACACCTTC.